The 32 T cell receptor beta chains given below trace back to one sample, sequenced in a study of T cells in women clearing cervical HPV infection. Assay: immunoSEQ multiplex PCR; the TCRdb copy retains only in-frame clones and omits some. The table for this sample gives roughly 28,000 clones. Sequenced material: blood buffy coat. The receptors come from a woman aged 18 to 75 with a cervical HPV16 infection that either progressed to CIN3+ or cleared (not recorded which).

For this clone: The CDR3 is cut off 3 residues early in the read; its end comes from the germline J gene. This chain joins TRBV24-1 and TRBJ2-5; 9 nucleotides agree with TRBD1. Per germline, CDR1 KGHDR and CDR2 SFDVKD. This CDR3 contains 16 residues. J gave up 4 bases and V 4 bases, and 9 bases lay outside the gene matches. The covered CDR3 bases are TGTGCCACCAGTGAACGGACGGACAGGGGAAGAGAGACC. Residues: CATSERTDRGRET. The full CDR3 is CATSERTDRGRETQYF.

Here the CDR3 reads CASSFGASSGQETAFF. CDR3 DNA, as far as it was read: TGTGCCAGCAGCTTTGGTGCGTCTAGCGGTCAAGAGACA. The chain employs TRBV7-6 and TRBJ1-1; D remains ambiguous. The CDR3 goes on 3 residues after the read ends, and that part is filled in from the germline J gene. There are 16 residues in the CDR3. Germline loops: CDR1 SGHVS, CDR2 FNYEAQ.

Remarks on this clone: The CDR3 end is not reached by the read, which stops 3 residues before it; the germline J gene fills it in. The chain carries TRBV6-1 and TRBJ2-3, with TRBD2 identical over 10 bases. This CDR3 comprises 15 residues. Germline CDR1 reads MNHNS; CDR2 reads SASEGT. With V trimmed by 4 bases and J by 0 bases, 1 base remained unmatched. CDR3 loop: CASSGLAGSTDTQYF. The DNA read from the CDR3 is TGTGCCAGCAGTGGACTAGCGGGTAGCACAGATACG.

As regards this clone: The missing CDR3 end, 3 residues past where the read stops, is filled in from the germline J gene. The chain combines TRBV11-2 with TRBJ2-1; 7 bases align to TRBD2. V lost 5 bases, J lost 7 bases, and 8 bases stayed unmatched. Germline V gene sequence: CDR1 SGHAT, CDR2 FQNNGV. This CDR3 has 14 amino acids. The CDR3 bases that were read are TGTGCCAGCAGCCGCGGGACTAAAGGGAATGAG. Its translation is CASSRGTKGNE. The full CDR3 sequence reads CASSRGTKGNEQFF.

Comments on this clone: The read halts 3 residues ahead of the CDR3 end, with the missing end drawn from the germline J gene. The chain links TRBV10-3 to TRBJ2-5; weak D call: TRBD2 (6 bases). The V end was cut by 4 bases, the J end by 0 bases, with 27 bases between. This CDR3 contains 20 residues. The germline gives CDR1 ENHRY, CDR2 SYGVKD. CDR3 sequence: CAISVTKVELAGRNQETQYF. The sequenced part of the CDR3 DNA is TGTGCCATCAGTGTTACCAAGGTCGAGTTGGCAGGGAGGAACCAAGAGACC.

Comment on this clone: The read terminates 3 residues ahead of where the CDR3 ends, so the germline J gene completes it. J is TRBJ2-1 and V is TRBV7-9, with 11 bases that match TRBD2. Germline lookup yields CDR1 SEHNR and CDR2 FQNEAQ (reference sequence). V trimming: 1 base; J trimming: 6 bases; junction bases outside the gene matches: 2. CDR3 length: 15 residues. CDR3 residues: CASSLVSGRANEQFF. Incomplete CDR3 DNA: TGTGCCAGCAGCTTAGTTAGCGGGAGGGCCAATGAG.

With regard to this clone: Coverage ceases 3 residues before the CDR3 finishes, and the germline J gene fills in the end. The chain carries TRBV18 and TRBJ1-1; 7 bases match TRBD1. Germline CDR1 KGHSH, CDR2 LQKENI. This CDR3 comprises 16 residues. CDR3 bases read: TGTGCCAGCTCACCCCAATTGGGACAGAATCAAGAGACC. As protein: CASSPQLGQNQET. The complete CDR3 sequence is CASSPQLGQNQETAFF.

The CDR3 DNA, read in part, is TGTGCCAGCAGCTTAGAACGGAGGGGAACG. Amino acids: CASSLERRGT. In full, the CDR3 is CASSLERRGTQYF. V gene TRBV7-9 combines with J gene TRBJ2-3; tentatively, D is TRBD2 (6 bases). The sequence runs out 3 residues before the end of the CDR3; the remainder is reconstructed from the germline J gene. CDR1 and CDR2 (germline): SEHNR, FQNEAQ (reference sequence). The CDR3 has 13 amino acids.

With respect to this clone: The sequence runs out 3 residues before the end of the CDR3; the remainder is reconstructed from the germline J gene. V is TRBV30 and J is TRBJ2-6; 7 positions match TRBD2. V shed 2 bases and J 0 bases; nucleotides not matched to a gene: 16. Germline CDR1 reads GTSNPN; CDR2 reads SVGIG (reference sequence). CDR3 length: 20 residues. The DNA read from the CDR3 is TGTGCCTGGAGTCGGGGATGGGAAAGCGGGGCCAGCTCTGGGGCCAACGTC. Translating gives CAWSRGWESGASSGANV. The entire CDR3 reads CAWSRGWESGASSGANVLTF.

The CDR3 loop reads CASSIDYSLGSYNEQFF. CDR3 DNA, as far as it was read: TGTGCCAGTAGTATAGATTACTCCCTCGGGTCCTACAATGAG. The chain is built from TRBV19 and TRBJ2-1; no reliable D call. Read coverage stops 3 residues before the CDR3 terminus; the germline J gene supplies the remainder. V shed 0 bases and J shed 1 base, with 13 bases lying between them. CDR1 and CDR2 from the germline V gene are LNHDA and SQIVND (reference sequence). The CDR3 is 17 residues long.

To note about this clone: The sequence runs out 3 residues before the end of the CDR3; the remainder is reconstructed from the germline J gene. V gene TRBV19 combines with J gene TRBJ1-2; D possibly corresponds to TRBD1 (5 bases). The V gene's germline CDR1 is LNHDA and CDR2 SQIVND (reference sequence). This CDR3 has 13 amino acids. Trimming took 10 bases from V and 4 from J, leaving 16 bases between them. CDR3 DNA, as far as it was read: TGTGCCACGTCCTTGCGGGGCTCCTATGGC. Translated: CATSLRGSYG. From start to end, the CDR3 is CATSLRGSYGYTF.

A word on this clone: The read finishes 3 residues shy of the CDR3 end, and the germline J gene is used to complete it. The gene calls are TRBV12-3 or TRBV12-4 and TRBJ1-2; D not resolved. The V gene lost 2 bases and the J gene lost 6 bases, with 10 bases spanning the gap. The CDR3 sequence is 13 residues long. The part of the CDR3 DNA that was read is TGTGCCAGCAGTTTACCGCCAGAAGATGGC. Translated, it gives CASSLPPEDG. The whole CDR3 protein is CASSLPPEDGYTF.

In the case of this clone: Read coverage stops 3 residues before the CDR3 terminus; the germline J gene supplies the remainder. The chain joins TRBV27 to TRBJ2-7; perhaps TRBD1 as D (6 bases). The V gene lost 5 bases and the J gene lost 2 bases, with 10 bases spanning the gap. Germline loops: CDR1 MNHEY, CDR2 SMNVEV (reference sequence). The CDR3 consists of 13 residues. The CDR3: CASSPTGAYEQYF. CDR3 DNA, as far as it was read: TGTGCCAGCAGTCCGACAGGAGCCTACGAG.

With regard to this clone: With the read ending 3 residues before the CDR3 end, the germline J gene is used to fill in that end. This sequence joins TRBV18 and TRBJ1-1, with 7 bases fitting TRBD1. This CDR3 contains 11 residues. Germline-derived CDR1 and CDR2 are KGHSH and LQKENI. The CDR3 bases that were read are TGTGCCAGCTCCTTGGGACAGGAA. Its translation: CASSLGQE. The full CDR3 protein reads CASSLGQEAFF.

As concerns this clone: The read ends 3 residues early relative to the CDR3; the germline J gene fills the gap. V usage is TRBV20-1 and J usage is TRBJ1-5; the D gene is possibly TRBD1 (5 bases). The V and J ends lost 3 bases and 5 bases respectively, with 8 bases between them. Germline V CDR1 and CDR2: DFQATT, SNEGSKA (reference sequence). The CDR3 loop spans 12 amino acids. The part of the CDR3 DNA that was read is TGCAGTGCTAGTGGGGCCTATCAGCCC. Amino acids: CSASGAYQP. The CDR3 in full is CSASGAYQPQHF.

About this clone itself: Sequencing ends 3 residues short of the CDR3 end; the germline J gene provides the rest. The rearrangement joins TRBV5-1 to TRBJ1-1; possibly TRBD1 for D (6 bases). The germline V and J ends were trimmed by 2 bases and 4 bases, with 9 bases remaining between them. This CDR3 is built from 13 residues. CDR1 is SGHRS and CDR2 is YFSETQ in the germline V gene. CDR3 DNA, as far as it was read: TGCGCCAGCAGCTTAAAGGGGGTCACTGAA. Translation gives CASSLKGVTE. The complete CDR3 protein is CASSLKGVTEAFF.

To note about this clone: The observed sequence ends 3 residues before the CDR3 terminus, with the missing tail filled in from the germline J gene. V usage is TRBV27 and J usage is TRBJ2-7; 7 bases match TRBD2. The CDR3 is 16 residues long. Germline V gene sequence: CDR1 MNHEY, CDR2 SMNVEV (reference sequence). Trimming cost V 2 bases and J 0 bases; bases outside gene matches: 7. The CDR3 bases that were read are TGTGCCAGCAGTTTAGGTAGCGGGCGGGACTCCTACGAG. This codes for CASSLGSGRDSYE. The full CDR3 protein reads CASSLGSGRDSYEQYF.

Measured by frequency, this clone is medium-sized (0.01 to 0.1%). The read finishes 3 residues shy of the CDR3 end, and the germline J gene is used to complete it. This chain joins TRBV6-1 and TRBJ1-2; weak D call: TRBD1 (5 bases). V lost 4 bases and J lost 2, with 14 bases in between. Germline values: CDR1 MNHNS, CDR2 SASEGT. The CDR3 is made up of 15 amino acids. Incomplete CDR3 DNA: TGTGCCAGCAGTGGGGGGGTAGCAGGGAACTATGGC. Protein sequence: CASSGGVAGNYG. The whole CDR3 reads CASSGGVAGNYGYTF.

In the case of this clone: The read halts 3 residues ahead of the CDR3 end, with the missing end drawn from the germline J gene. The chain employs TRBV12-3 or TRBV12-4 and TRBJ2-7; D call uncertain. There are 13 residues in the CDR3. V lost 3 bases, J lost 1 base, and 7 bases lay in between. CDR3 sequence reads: CASSLGRSYEQYF. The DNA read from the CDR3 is TGTGCCAGCAGTTTGGGCCGATCCTACGAG.

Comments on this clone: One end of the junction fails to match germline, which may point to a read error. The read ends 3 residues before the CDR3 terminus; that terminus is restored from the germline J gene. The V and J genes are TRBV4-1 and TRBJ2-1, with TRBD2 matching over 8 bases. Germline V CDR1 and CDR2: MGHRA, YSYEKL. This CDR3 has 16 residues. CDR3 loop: CTSSQERPSGYNEQFF. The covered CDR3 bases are TGCACCAGCAGCCAAGAAAGGCCTAGCGGGTACAATGAG.

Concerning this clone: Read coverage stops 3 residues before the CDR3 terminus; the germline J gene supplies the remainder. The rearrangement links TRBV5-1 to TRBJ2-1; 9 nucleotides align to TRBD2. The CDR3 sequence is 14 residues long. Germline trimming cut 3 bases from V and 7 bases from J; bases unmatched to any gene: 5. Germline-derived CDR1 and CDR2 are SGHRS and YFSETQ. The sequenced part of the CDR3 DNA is TGCGCCAGCAGCTCTAGCGGGAAGGATAATGAG. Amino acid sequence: CASSSSGKDNE. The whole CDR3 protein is CASSSSGKDNEQFF.

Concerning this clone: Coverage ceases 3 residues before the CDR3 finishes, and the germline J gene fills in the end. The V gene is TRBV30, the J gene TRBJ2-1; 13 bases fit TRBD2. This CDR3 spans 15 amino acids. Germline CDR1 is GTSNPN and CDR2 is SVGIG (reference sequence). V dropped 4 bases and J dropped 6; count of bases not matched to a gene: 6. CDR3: CAWNPGLAGINEQFF. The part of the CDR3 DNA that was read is TGTGCCTGGAACCCGGGACTAGCGGGGATCAATGAG. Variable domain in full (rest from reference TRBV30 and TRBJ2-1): SQTIHQWPATLVQPVGSPLSLECTVEGTSNPNLYWYRQAAGRGLQLLFYSVGIGQISSEVPQNLSASRPQDRQFILSSKKLLLSDSGFYLCAWNPGLAGINEQFFGPGTRLTVL.

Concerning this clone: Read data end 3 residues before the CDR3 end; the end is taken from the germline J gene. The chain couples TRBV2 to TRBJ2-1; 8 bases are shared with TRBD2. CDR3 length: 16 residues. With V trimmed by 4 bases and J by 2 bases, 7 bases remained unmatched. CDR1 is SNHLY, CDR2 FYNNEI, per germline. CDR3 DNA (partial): TGTGCCAGCAGTGGGGATAGCGGGATAGCCTACAATGAG. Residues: CASSGDSGIAYNE. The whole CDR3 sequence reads CASSGDSGIAYNEQFF. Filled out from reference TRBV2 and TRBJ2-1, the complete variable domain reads EPEVTQTPSHQVTQMGQEVILRCVPISNHLYFYWYRQILGQKVEFLVSFYNNEISEKSEIFDDQFSVERPDGSNFTLKIRSTKLEDSAMYFCASSGDSGIAYNEQFFGPGTRLTVL.

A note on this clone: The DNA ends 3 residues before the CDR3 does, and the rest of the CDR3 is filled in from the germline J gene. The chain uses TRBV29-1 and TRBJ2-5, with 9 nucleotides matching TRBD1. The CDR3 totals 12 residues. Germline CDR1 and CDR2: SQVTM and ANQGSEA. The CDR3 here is CSVVVDRGTQYF. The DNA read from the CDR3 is TGCAGCGTTGTGGTGGACAGGGGTACC.

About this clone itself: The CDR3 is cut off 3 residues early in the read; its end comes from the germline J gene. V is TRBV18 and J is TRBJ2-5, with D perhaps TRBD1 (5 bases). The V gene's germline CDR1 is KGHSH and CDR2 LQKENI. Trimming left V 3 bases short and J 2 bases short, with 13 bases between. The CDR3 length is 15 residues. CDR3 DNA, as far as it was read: TGTGCCAGCTCACCCGATGCTTCAGGGCAAGAGACC. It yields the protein CASSPDASGQET. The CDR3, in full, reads CASSPDASGQETQYF.

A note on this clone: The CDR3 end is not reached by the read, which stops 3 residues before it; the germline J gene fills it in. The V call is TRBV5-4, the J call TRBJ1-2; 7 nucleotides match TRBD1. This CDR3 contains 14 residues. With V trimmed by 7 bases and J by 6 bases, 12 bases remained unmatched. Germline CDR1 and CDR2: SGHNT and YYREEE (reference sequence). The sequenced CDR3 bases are TGTGCCAGCGCCAGTAATCAGGGGGTGAATGGC. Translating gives CASASNQGVNG. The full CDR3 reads CASASNQGVNGYTF.

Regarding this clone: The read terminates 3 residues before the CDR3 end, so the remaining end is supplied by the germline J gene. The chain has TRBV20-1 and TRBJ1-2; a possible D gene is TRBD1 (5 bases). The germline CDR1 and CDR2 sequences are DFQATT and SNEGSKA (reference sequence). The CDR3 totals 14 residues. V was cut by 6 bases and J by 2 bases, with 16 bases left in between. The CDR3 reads CSAQSEGRNYGYTF. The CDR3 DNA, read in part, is TGCAGTGCCCAAAGTGAGGGGCGCAACTATGGC.

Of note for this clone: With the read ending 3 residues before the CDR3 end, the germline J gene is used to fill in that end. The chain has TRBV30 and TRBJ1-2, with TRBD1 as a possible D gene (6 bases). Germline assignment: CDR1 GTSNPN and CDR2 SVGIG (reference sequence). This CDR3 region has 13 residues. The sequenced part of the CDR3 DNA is TGTGCCTGGAGTAGCGGGGGGCCCTACGAC. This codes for CAWSSGGPYD. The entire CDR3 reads CAWSSGGPYDYTF.

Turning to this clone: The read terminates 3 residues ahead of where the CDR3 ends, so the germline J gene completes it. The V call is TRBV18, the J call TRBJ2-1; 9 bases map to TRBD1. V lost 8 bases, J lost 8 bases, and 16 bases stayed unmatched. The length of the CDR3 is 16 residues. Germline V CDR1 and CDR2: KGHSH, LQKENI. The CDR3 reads CASARRDRGFTDEQFF. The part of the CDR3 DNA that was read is TGTGCCAGCGCACGACGAGACAGGGGGTTCACTGATGAG.

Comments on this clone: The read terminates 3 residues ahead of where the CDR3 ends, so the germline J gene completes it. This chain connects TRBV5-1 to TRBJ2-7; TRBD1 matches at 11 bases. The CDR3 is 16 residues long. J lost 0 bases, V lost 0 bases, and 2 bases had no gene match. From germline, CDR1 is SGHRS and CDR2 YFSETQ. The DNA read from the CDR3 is TGCGCCAGCAGCTTGGAGGGGACAGGGGGCTCCTACGAG. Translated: CASSLEGTGGSYE. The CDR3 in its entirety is CASSLEGTGGSYEQYF.

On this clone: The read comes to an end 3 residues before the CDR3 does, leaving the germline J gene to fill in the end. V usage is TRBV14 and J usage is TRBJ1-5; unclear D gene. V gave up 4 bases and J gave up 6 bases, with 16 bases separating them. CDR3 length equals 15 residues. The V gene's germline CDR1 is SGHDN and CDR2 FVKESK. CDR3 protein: CASSRTMTLSQPQHF. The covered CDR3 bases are TGTGCCAGCAGCCGAACTATGACCCTCTCTCAGCCC. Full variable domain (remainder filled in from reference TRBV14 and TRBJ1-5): EAGVTQFPSHSVIEKGQTVTLRCDPISGHDNLYWYRRVMGKEIKFLLHFVKESKQDESGMPNNRFLAERTGGTYSTLKVQPAELEDSGVYFCASSRTMTLSQPQHFGDGTRLSIL.

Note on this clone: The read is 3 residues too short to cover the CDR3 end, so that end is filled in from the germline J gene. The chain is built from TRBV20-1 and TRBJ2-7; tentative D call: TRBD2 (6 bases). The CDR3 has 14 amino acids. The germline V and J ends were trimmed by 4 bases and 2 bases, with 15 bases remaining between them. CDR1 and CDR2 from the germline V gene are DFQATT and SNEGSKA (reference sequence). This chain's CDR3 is CSAKLPGLTYEQYF. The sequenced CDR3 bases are TGCAGTGCTAAGCTCCCGGGACTGACCTACGAG.